The entry below describes one T cell receptor beta chain. This record belongs to a study of T cells in Graves' hyperthyroidism and ophthalmopathy. Those with hyperthyroidism were 18 to 65 years old, newly diagnosed, and ill for under 2 months. The CDR3 has 15 residues. Germline CDR1 SGHRS, CDR2 YFSETQ. With 2 bases clipped from V and 2 bases from J, the junction kept 1 base outside the gene matches. It was RNA transcripts that yielded the amplified TCR beta CDR3 regions. First-round RT-PCR targeting the TCR CDR3 was performed with the HTBI primer set. TCRdb reprocessed the multiplex PCR reads with MiXCR, giving one entry per CDR3 protein. The repertoire consists of more than 550,000 distinct CDR3 sequences, with around a sixth occurring once and the leading ten covering about 16%.

V gene TRBV5-1 combines with J gene TRBJ2-7; 13 bases fit TRBD2. Sequencing was done on a sample of blood. The source is a man aged 50 or older with Graves' hyperthyroidism. This chain's CDR3 is CASSFGTSGAYEQYF. CDR3 DNA sequence: TGCGCCAGCAGCTTCGGGACTAGCGGGGCCTACGAGCAGTACTTC.